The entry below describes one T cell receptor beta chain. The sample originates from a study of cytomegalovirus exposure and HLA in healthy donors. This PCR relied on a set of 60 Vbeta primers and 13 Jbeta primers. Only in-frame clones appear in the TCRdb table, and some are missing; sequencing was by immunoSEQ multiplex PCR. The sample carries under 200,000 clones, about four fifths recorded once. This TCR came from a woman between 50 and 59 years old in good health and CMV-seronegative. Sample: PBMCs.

CDR3: CASSVFGGFTGELFF. For the CDR3, the DNA is TGTGCCAGCAGCGTATTCGGGGGGTTTACCGGGGAGCTGTTTTTT. J is TRBJ2-2 and V is TRBV9, with TRBD2 matching 7 bases. The J segment lost 5 bases and the V segment lost 1 base, leaving 5 bases of the junction unmatched. Germline V lookup: CDR1 SGDLS, CDR2 YYNGEE. This CDR3 spans 15 amino acids.